Shown below are 12 T cell receptor beta chains from a single sample sequenced in a study of cytomegalovirus exposure and HLA in healthy donors. The PCR was carried out with 60 Vbeta primers and 13 Jbeta primers. Libraries were prepared by immunoSEQ multiplex PCR; TCRdb keeps only in-frame clonotypes and omits some of them. Of over 130,000 clones in the sample, 70% to 80% were seen once. Sequencing used PBMCs. These receptors all stem from a human donor in good health.

The chain is built from TRBV5-1 and TRBJ2-1; the D gene is possibly TRBD2 (6 bases). Germline-derived CDR1 and CDR2 are SGHRS and YFSETQ. This CDR3 comprises 15 residues. V shed 3 bases and J shed 5 bases, with 15 bases lying between them. In DNA form, the CDR3 reads TGCGCCAGCAGCTCGGCGGGACGTCGGCACAATGAGCAGTTCTTC. It encodes CASSSAGRRHNEQFF.

The chain uses TRBV10-2 and TRBJ2-7, with TRBD1 matching over 7 bases. V lost 6 bases and J lost 6; bases outside the gene matches: 11. Germline CDR1 WSHSY, CDR2 SAAADI. This CDR3 is built from 14 residues. The CDR3 DNA is TGCGCCAGCAGAAACAGGGGCCCCCGCGTCGAGCAGTACTTC. This encodes CASRNRGPRVEQYF.

The chain carries TRBV6-1 and TRBJ1-4, with a possible D match to TRBD1 (5 bases). The CDR3 has 14 amino acids. Trimming took 7 bases from V and 4 from J, leaving 13 bases between them. The germline V gene has CDR1 MNHNS and CDR2 SASEGT. In DNA form, the CDR3 reads TGTGCCAGCACCTCAGGGCCGATTAATGAAAAACTGTTTTTT. It codes for CASTSGPINEKLFF.

The genes are TRBV6-6 and TRBJ1-6; 7 bases fit TRBD1. The length of the CDR3 is 15 residues. J lost 4 bases, V lost 5 bases, and 5 bases had no gene match. Germline V gene lookup returns CDR1 MNHNY and CDR2 SVGAGI (reference sequence). CDR3 DNA sequence: TGTGCCAGCAGTGGACAGGAGGCTTATAATTCACCCCTCCACTTT. Its translation is CASSGQEAYNSPLHF.

For the CDR3, the DNA is TGTGCCACCAGCAGAGATCGCGGGGCCTCCTACGAGCAGTACTTC. The encoded protein is CATSRDRGASYEQYF. The rearrangement links TRBV15 to TRBJ2-7, with TRBD2 as a possible D gene (6 bases). This CDR3 has 15 amino acids. Germline loops: CDR1 LNHNV, CDR2 YYDKDF (reference sequence). The V and J ends lost 0 bases and 0 bases respectively, with 9 bases between them.

The chain has TRBV9 and TRBJ1-1; D gene uncertain. CDR3 length: 14 residues. With 1 base removed from V and 5 bases from J, the gap between germline ends came to 12 bases. In germline, CDR1 is SGDLS, CDR2 YYNGEE. DNA for the CDR3: TGTGCCAGCAGCGTAAGAGAGGGTAGAACTGAAGCTTTCTTT. Protein product: CASSVREGRTEAFF.

This chain joins TRBV13 and TRBJ2-1; maybe TRBD1 (7 bases). Per the germline V gene, CDR1 is PRHDT and CDR2 is FYEKMQ (reference sequence). Trimming took 5 bases from V and 0 from J, leaving 14 bases between them. This CDR3 has 16 amino acids. The CDR3 here is CASSQGGGISYNEQFF. In DNA form, the CDR3 reads TGTGCCAGCAGCCAGGGGGGCGGGATCTCCTACAATGAGCAGTTCTTC.

This chain joins TRBV5-5 and TRBJ1-2, with D possibly being TRBD1 (6 bases). The V gene's germline CDR1 is SGHKS and CDR2 YYEKEE (reference sequence). This CDR3 spans 15 amino acids. The V gene lost 2 bases and the J gene lost 4 bases, with 15 bases spanning the gap. The CDR3 sequence is CASSFRSGVGYGYTF. The CDR3, as DNA: TGTGCCAGCAGCTTTCGGTCAGGGGTTGGCTATGGCTACACCTTC. Complete variable domain (other parts from reference TRBV5-5 and TRBJ1-2): DAGVTQSPTHLIKTRGQQVTLRCSPISGHKSVSWYQQVLGQGPQFIFQYYEKEERGRGNFPDRFSARQFPNYSSELNVNALLLGDSALYLCASSFRSGVGYGYTFGSGTRLTVV.

To note about this clone: At one end the junction does not follow the germline gene, possibly because of a read error. The rearrangement links TRBV19 to TRBJ1-4; D perhaps matches TRBD1 (6 bases). Germline V gene lookup returns CDR1 LNHDA and CDR2 SQIVND (reference sequence). The CDR3 runs to 14 residues. CDR3: CASSTSTEAGASLF. In DNA, the CDR3 is TGTGCCAGTAGTACTTCCACTGAGGCAGGGGCATCGTTATTC.

The V gene is TRBV10-3, the J gene TRBJ2-7; D remains ambiguous. Germline-derived CDR1 and CDR2 are ENHRY and SYGVKD. The CDR3 contains 12 residues. Trimming removed 11 bases from V and 0 bases from J, with 11 bases in between. This chain's CDR3 is CAAGEDSYEQYF. The DNA for the CDR3 is TGTGCCGCTGGAGAGGACTCCTACGAGCAGTACTTC.

This clone was observed a handful of times. The chain has TRBV7-2 and TRBJ1-2; 7 bases match TRBD1. The CDR3 is made up of 13 amino acids. J was trimmed by 4 bases and V by 5 bases; bases with no gene match: 4. Germline CDR1 is SGHTA and CDR2 is FQGNSA. The CDR3 DNA reads as TGTGCCAGCAGCGACAGGGAAGGCTATGGCTACACCTTC. Amino acids: CASSDREGYGYTF.

The chain couples TRBV11-2 to TRBJ1-1; TRBD1 matches at 10 bases. The ends lost 1 base at V and 2 bases at J; junction bases unmatched: 1. Looked up from germline, CDR1 is SGHAT and CDR2 is FQNNGV. The CDR3 is 15 amino acids. CDR3 protein: CASSLGDRGNTEAFF. The CDR3 coding sequence is TGTGCCAGCAGCTTAGGGGACAGGGGAAACACTGAAGCTTTCTTT.